Sequencing of this TCR beta chain was carried out in a study of blood T cell repertoires in COVID-19 (dated by TCRdb to the early 2020s). As for the study more broadly: Collaborator samples came from the United States, Italy and Spain and covered acute and convalescent phases of COVID-19. The material from the prospective study consisted of cDNA or gDNA derived from T cells, B-cell-depleted T cells, or PBMCs. The dataset comprised deeply sampled blood TCRbeta repertoires from subjects exposed to, actively infected with, or recovered from COVID-19. The repertoires were released in a freely available public database meant as a resource for research on the immune response to SARS-CoV-2. The samples were drawn from two sources: the first 160 participants of the ongoing ImmuneRACE study, and over 1,000 subjects contributed by 6 global collaborators. Nearly every sample came with metadata listing a de-identified subject ID, COVID-19 status, age in years and sex. Where available, HLA class I and class II types were obtained from metadata supplied by the sample provider rather than from assay-based typing.

Taken from cysteine to phenylalanine, the CDR3 has 15 residues. Only CDR3 DNA remains: 45 bases, in frame from the first base. The germline V gene provides CDR1 SGHRS and CDR2 YFSETQ. From V the trimming removes 4 bases and from J it removes 2 bases, while the gene matches leave 4 bases of the junction unaccounted for. Samples from volunteer blood donors who had recovered from COVID-19 were contributed by a second Seattle source. Whole blood was collected in K2EDTA tubes by collaborating institutions according to the institutions' own protocols. For TCRbeta analysis, collaborators shipped samples as frozen whole blood, isolated PBMCs, or DNA extracted from either of those sample types. Findings and caveats that apply to the study as a whole: The quantity of clinical and demographic metadata differed by source and by participant and was supplied without curation.

The immunoSEQ Assay, a bias-controlled multiplex PCR, was used to amplify TCRbeta CDR3 regions from genomic DNA. In the authors' own workflow: The number of nucleated cells in each sample was estimated from the amplification of reference gene primers within the assay. To quantify the absolute abundance of each unique TCRbeta CDR3 rearrangement, sequence reads were collapsed and filtered. Productive Simpson clonality was computed per sample as the square root of Simpson's diversity index over productive rearrangements. The table was pulled from immuneACCESS by TCRdb, which kept in-frame rearrangements only. Such tables lose some clones; where checked, under half of the loss comes from unresolved V genes, and the rest has no known cause. From that table come the V and J calls and clone size; the DNA was used to work out D and trimming. This sample gives some 160,000 clones in total; 80% to 90% of them show up just once. About 19% of the sample is taken by the ten largest.

Turning to this clone: Its antigen remains unidentified. No qualities accompany the bases; no much larger clone lies one base away.

This clonotype was sampled from a woman between 65 and 79 years old who had recovered from COVID-19. The specimen was peripheral blood. Recombination connected TRBV5-1 to TRBJ2-1, and 9 junction bases match TRBD2. The DNA is TGCGCCAGCAGCGCCGGGACTAGCCCCTACAATGAGCAGTTCTTC. This sequence encodes CASSAGTSPYNEQFF.